This T cell receptor (beta chain) came from a study of blood T cell repertoires in COVID-19. Study-level information: Donors in the United States, Italy and Spain gave samples during acute or convalescent COVID-19. From T cells, B-cell-depleted T cells, or PBMCs came the material, which was cDNA or gDNA.

Produced via immunoSEQ multiplex PCR; TCRdb's table is partial and in-frame only. Of 300,000 or so clones detected, 87% appear once; the ten largest clones hold around 5.9%. Everyone who took part was roughly 18 to 89 years old, and they came from about 25 US areas. Clinical history reported by participants formed the basis on which cohorts were assigned. Germline assignment: CDR1 MGHDK and CDR2 SYGVNS. The CDR3 totals 15 residues. Trimming cost V 0 bases and J 6 bases, with 12 bases left between them. Sequenced input: PBMCs or T cells enriched from blood (not recorded which). This sequence originates from a woman in her twenties or thirties who had recovered from COVID-19. This chain uses TRBV25-1 with TRBJ2-1; maybe TRBD2 (6 bases). The CDR3 here is CASSEYGGAVNEQFF. CDR3 nucleotides: TGTGCCAGCAGTGAATATGGCGGGGCGGTCAATGAGCAGTTCTTC. Full variable domain (missing parts from reference TRBV25-1 and TRBJ2-1): EADIYQTPRYLVIGTGKKITLECSQTMGHDKMYWYQQDPGMELHLIHYSYGVNSTEKGDLSSESTVSRIRTEHFPLTLESARPSHTSQYLCASSEYGGAVNEQFFGPGTRLTVL.